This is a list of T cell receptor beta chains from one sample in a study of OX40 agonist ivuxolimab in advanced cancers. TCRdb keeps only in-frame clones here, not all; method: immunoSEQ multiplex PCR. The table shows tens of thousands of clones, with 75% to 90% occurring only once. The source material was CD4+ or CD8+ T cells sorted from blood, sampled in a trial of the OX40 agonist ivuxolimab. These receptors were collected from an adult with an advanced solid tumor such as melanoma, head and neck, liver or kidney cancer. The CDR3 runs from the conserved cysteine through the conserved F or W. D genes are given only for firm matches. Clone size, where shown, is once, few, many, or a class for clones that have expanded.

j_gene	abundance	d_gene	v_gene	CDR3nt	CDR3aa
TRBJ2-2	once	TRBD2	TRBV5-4	TGTGCCAGCAGCCTAGGACTAGCGGGAGTAGGCGGGGAGCTGTTTTTT	CASSLGLAGVGGELFF
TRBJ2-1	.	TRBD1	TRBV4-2	TGTGCCAGCAGCCAAGCGACAGGGGGCGTTCTCTACAATGAGCAGTTCTTC	CASSQATGGVLYNEQFF
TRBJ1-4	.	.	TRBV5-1	TGCGCCAGCAGCTTGGCCGGCAGCTCAAGGGATGAAAAACTGTTTTTT	CASSLAGSSRDEKLFF
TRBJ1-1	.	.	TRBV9	TGTGCCAGCAGCCGCCGGGGGGAATCCCTCACTGAAGCTTTCTTT	CASSRRGESLTEAFF
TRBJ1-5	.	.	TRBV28	TGTGCCAGCAGTTTTGGTGGGGCGCGTAATCAGCCCCAGCATTTT	CASSFGGARNQPQHF
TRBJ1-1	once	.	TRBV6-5	TGTGCCAGCAACCAGGGGTCTGTAGCTTTCTTT	CASNQGSVAFF
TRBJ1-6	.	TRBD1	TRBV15	TGTGCCACCAGCAAGGGACAGGCTACATCACCCCTCCACTTT	CATSKGQATSPLHF
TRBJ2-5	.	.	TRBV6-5	TGTGCCAGCAGTTCGGCGGGAAAGACCCAGTACTTC	CASSSAGKTQYF
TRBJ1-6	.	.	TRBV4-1	TGCGCCAGCAGCCAAGTGACAGAGTCCACCAATTCACCCCTCCACTTT	CASSQVTESTNSPLHF
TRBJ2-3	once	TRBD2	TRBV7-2	TGTGCCAGCAGCCCGGAACGGACTAGCGGGAGTGGCACAGATACGCAGTATTTT	CASSPERTSGSGTDTQYF
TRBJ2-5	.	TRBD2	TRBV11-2	TGTGCCAGCAGCTTAGATCGAGGAGGGACTAGCCGAATCAAAGAGACCCAGTACTTC	CASSLDRGGTSRIKETQYF
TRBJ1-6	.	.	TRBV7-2	TGTGCCAGCAGCTTCAAGGGGAGTCAAAATTCACCCCTCCACTTT	CASSFKGSQNSPLHF
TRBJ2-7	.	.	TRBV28	TGTGCCACCCGGACGGTTCCTACCGAGCAGTACTTC	CATRTVPTEQYF
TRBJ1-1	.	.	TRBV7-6	TGTGCCAGCAGCTTAGAATACTTTCACGAAGCTTTCTTT	CASSLEYFHEAFF
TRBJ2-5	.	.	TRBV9	TGTGCCAGCAGCCCCTCGGGGGAGACCCAGTACTTC	CASSPSGETQYF
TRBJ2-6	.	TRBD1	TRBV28	TGTGCCAGCAGTTCTTTAGGGGGCGCTGGGGCCAACGTCCTGACTTTC	CASSSLGGAGANVLTF
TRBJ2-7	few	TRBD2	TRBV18	TGTGCCAGCTCACCGGGACTAGCGGAGGAGCAGTACTTC	CASSPGLAEEQYF
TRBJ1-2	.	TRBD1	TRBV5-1	TGCGCCAGCAGGGAGACAGGGGGAGGATATGGCTACACCTTC	CASRETGGGYGYTF
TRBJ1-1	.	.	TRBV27	TGTGCCAGCAGCCCTCAGCCCCCAGGGAGGGGCACTGAAGCTTTCTTT	CASSPQPPGRGTEAFF
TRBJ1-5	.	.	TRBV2	TGTGCCAGCAGTGAAGATACAGGGAATCAGCCCCAGCATTTT	CASSEDTGNQPQHF
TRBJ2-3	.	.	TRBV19	TGTGCCAGTAGTATTGGGCGGGGCACAGATACGCAGTATTTT	CASSIGRGTDTQYF
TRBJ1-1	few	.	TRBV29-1	TGCAGCTTGGGACTCGGGACAGAAGCTTTCTTT	CSLGLGTEAFF
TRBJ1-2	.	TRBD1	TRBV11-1	TGTGCCAGCAGCTTCAGGGGGGGCTACACCTTC	CASSFRGGYTF
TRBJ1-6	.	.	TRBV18	TGTGCCAGCTCGAAACAGGGATCTAATTCACCCCTCCACTTT	CASSKQGSNSPLHF
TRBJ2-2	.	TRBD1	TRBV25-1	TGTGCCAGCAGTGAAGGGACAGCGAACACCGGGGAGCTGTTTTTT	CASSEGTANTGELFF
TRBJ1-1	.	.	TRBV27	TGTGCCAGCAGGTCCCCCAGGGAGTATACTGAAGCTTTCTTT	CASRSPREYTEAFF
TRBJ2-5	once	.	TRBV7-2	TGTGCCAGCAGCTTAGGTACTAGCTGGGAGACCCAGTACTTC	CASSLGTSWETQYF
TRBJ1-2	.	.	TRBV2	TGTGCCAGCAGTACTGCAGGTCCTAACTATGGCTACACCTTC	CASSTAGPNYGYTF
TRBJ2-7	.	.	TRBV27	TGTGCCAGCAGTTTAACAGGTCCATACGAGCAGTACTTC	CASSLTGPYEQYF
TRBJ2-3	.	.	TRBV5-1	TGCGCCAGCAGCTTGGCGGCAGGGAGCACAGATACGCAGTATTTT	CASSLAAGSTDTQYF
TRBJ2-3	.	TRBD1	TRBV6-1	TGTGCCAGCAGCCCCGGACAGGGCGAAACAGATACGCAGTATTTT	CASSPGQGETDTQYF
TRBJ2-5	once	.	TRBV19	TGTGCCAGTAGTTTTGAGGGAGAGACCCAGTACTTC	CASSFEGETQYF
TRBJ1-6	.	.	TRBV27	TGTGCCAGCAGCCACAGGACCTATAATTCACCCCTCCACTTT	CASSHRTYNSPLHF
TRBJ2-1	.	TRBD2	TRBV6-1	TGTGCCAGCAGTGTTACTCCAGCGGGAGGAACTTACAATGAGCAGTTCTTC	CASSVTPAGGTYNEQFF
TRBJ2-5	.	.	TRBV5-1	TGCGCCAGCAGCACCCGACGGCTCGTTGGTAAGGAGACCCAGTACTTC	CASSTRRLVGKETQYF
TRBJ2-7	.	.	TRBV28	TGTGCCAGCCATGCCCACTTCCTCCCAACAAGCTCCTACGAGCAGTACTTC	CASHAHFLPTSSYEQYF
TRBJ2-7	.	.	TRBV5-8	TGTGCCAGCAGCTTGTCCGACTACGAGCAGTACTTC	CASSLSDYEQYF